This T cell receptor beta chain originates from a study of technical replicates of blood from a handful of donors. V was cut by 8 bases and J by 0 bases, with 22 bases left in between. Germline CDR1 and CDR2: LNHDA and SQIVND (reference sequence). The CDR3 extends over 17 amino acids. The protocol was immunoSEQ multiplex PCR, while the TCRdb copy is restricted to in-frame clones and leaves out a portion. The repertoire holds more than 65,000 clones, with 96% as singletons. This clonotype was sampled from a human donor in good health. The V gene is TRBV19, the J gene TRBJ1-1; D gene ambiguous. The sample comprised T cells isolated from PBMCs. CDR3 DNA sequence: TGTGCCAGTGCGACGGCAGGACCCATGAGGGTGAACACTGAAGCTTTCTTT. Translated, it gives CASATAGPMRVNTEAFF.